This T cell receptor (beta chain) was observed in a study of T cells in Graves' hyperthyroidism and ophthalmopathy. The CDR3 runs 14 residues. Per the germline V gene, CDR1 is SNHLY and CDR2 is FYNNEI. V shed 4 bases and J 0 bases; nucleotides not matched to a gene: 0. Uncontrolled infection, other autoimmune disease, pregnancy or lactation excluded patients. The TCR beta CDR3 regions underwent amplification using RNA transcripts as the source. The TCR CDR3 first-round RT-PCR relied on the HTBI primer set. TCRdb reprocessed the multiplex PCR reads via MiXCR and lists one record per CDR3 protein. This table holds 480,000 or so distinct CDR3 sequences, 35% to 50% found once. General observations from the study: Progression to ophthalmopathy was predicted a median of approximately 6.4 months early.

Worth noting for this clonotype: Its antigen is unidentified.

J is TRBJ1-3 and V is TRBV2; 7 bases are shared with TRBD1. Specimen: peripheral blood or thyroid tissue (not recorded which). The sequence was obtained from an adult woman with Graves' disease, either hyperthyroidism or ophthalmopathy (not recorded which). The CDR3 DNA is TGTGCCAGCAGTGGACAGGGCTCTGGAAACACCATATATTTT. Translation gives CASSGQGSGNTIYF. The entire variable domain, with the rest obtained from reference TRBV2 and TRBJ1-3, is as follows: EPEVTQTPSHQVTQMGQEVILRCVPISNHLYFYWYRQILGQKVEFLVSFYNNEISEKSEIFDDQFSVERPDGSNFTLKIRSTKLEDSAMYFCASSGQGSGNTIYFGEGSWLTVV.